This T cell receptor (beta chain) was retrieved from a study of PD-L1 blockade in urothelial cancer. For the study at large: Atezolizumab, begun by patients around 2014, was given at 1,200 mg intravenously every 3 weeks. Study patients had been treated with 0 to 3 previous chemotherapy regimens.

Time point defined: pretreatment peripheral blood. Patient sample counts ranged from 1 to 8, pretreatment and on-treatment. Assay used: immunoSEQ multiplex PCR; TCRdb lists only in-frame clones, some missing. The sample has 40,000 to 55,000 clones; about 82% are singletons. V was clipped by 8 bases and J by 6 bases; unmatched bases: 11. Germline V gene lookup returns CDR1 MNHEY and CDR2 SMNVEV (reference sequence). The CDR3 is made up of 15 amino acids. The starting material was PBMCs, obtained around atezolizumab (anti-PD-L1) treatment. The V and J genes are TRBV27 and TRBJ1-5; 9 bases align to TRBD1. The clonotype comes from a man in his fifties or sixties with urothelial cancer. The CDR3 region has the DNA TGTGCCAGCGGCCTTTACAGGGGGCGCGTTCAGCCCCAGCATTTT. Protein product: CASGLYRGRVQPQHF.